This T cell receptor (beta chain) comes out of a study of OX40 agonist ivuxolimab in advanced cancers. Study as a whole: Patients were given ivuxolimab, an antibody that agonizes OX40 (CD134). Regarding the study as a whole: In the 0.1-3.0 mg/kg groups, partial responders showed among the lowest expansion.

Data came from immunoSEQ multiplex PCR; TCRdb stores just in-frame clones and leaves some out. The sample yields 75,000 to 100,000 clones, 80% to 95% seen once. This clone was seen once. Its antigen is unidentified. The CDR3 runs to 12 residues. V gave up 1 base and J gave up 8 bases, with 8 bases separating them. Germline CDR1 reads MGHRA; CDR2 reads YSYEKL. The TCR sequence derives from an adult with an advanced solid tumor such as melanoma, head and neck, liver or kidney cancer. The chain links TRBV4-1 to TRBJ1-2; D gene ambiguous. This material consisted of CD4+ or CD8+ T cells sorted from blood, taken in a trial of the OX40 agonist ivuxolimab. Written as DNA, the CDR3 is TGCGCCAGCAGCCAAGGACACGGAGGCTACACCTTC. Translated: CASSQGHGGYTF.